A single sample gave rise to the 30 T cell receptor beta chains below, sequenced in a study of IL-32 and malignant T cell survival in cutaneous lymphoma. These samples are blood from patients with leukemic cutaneous T cell lymphoma, called Sezary syndrome. Sequencing used immunoSEQ multiplex PCR; TCRdb keeps in-frame clones, though not all of them. The table shows about 900 clones, with roughly four fifths occurring only once. Sequenced material: blood, taken on day 0. The receptor set was obtained from a human donor with cutaneous T cell lymphoma.

V is TRBV13 and J is TRBJ1-4, with 7 nucleotides matching TRBD1. The V segment lost 3 bases and the J segment 8 bases; nucleotides outside the gene matches: 6. The V gene's germline CDR1 is PRHDT and CDR2 FYEKMQ (reference sequence). The CDR3 loop spans 14 amino acids. The CDR3 here is CASSFGQVGEKLFF. The CDR3 bases are TGTGCCAGCAGCTTCGGACAGGTGGGGGAAAAACTGTTTTTT.

The chain links TRBV19 to TRBJ2-7; either TRBD1 or TRBD2 may supply D (6 bases each). This CDR3 region has 15 residues. V lost 6 bases and J lost 0, with 15 bases in between. From germline, CDR1 is LNHDA and CDR2 SQIVND (reference sequence). CDR3 sequence reads: CASRSGAGVSYEQYF. In nucleotides, the CDR3 is TGTGCCAGTAGGTCGGGGGCAGGGGTCTCCTACGAGCAGTACTTC.

The rearrangement joins TRBV2 to TRBJ1-2, with 7 nucleotides matching TRBD1. Germline loops: CDR1 SNHLY, CDR2 FYNNEI. V dropped 5 bases and J dropped 6; count of bases not matched to a gene: 6. The CDR3 extends over 13 amino acids. The CDR3 loop is CASSLDRANGYTF. The CDR3 nucleotides read TGTGCCAGCAGTTTAGACAGGGCCAATGGCTACACCTTC.

This chain connects TRBV29-1 to TRBJ2-2; possibly TRBD2 for D (5 bases). The CDR3 has 16 amino acids. The ends were cut back, 7 bases at V and 0 bases at J, with 18 bases in the middle. Germline V gene sequence: CDR1 SQVTM, CDR2 ANQGSEA. CDR3 in DNA: TGCAGCGCCACTTCCGGGAATCCCTCGAACACCGGGGAGCTGTTTTTT. It specifies CSATSGNPSNTGELFF.

The chain's CDR3 is CASSLSVQSLHNYGYTF. Here the CDR3 DNA reads TGTGCCAGCAGTTTATCGGTTCAGAGTTTGCATAACTATGGCTACACCTTC. The chain has TRBV27 and TRBJ1-2; D remains ambiguous. Trimming stripped 0 bases from V and 1 base from J, with 15 bases between. The CDR3 is made up of 17 amino acids. In germline, CDR1 is MNHEY, CDR2 SMNVEV (reference sequence).

The J gene is TRBJ2-1, the V gene TRBV6-5; 8 bases line up with TRBD1. Looked up from germline, CDR1 is MNHEY and CDR2 is SVGAGI. The CDR3 spans 16 residues. The V and J ends lost 2 bases and 2 bases, in that order; junction bases with no gene match: 5. The CDR3 nucleotides are TGTGCCAGCAGTTACATCGACAGGGGAGCCTACAATGAGCAGTTCTTC. Translating gives CASSYIDRGAYNEQFF.

The V and J genes are TRBV19 and TRBJ2-5; possible D gene TRBD1, 5 bases. Germline V gene data show CDR1 as LNHDA and CDR2 as SQIVND (reference sequence). This CDR3 is 13 amino acids long. The V and J ends lost 4 bases and 4 bases respectively, with 10 bases between them. This CDR3 reads CASSTRTLETQYF. The CDR3 DNA follows: TGTGCCAGTAGTACCCGGACACTAGAGACCCAGTACTTC.

The chain links TRBV7-9 to TRBJ1-1; 7 bases align to TRBD1. This CDR3 spans 13 amino acids. V lost 10 bases and J lost 4; bases outside the gene matches: 9. Germline CDR1 SEHNR, CDR2 FQNEAQ (reference sequence). This chain's CDR3 is CATRGGVGTEAFF. CDR3 bases: TGTGCCACAAGAGGGGGCGTGGGCACTGAAGCTTTCTTT.

The V gene is TRBV4-2, the J gene TRBJ2-4, with 10 bases lining up with TRBD2. CDR3 length: 16 residues. With V trimmed by 5 bases and J by 7 bases, 11 bases remained unmatched. CDR1 LGHNA and CDR2 YNFKEQ come from the germline V gene. DNA for the CDR3: TGTGCCAGCAGCTTGGAGTCTGGGACTAGCGAGAACATTCAGTACTTC. Its translation is CASSLESGTSENIQYF.

The rearrangement joins TRBV6-5 to TRBJ1-5; D gene unclear. Germline V gene lookup returns CDR1 MNHEY and CDR2 SVGAGI. Trimming cost V 2 bases and J 9 bases, with 8 bases left between them. This CDR3 spans 12 amino acids. In nucleotides, the CDR3 is TGTGCCAGCAGTTACGACCGGCCGCCCCAGCATTTT. Translated: CASSYDRPPQHF.

This clone has only a few counts. The chain is built from TRBV18 and TRBJ1-1; D uncertain. V was trimmed by 1 base and J by 1 base, leaving 7 bases between them. Germline V gives CDR1 KGHSH, CDR2 LQKENI. The CDR3 extends over 14 amino acids. This CDR3 is CASSPLPSNTEAFF. CDR3 coding DNA: TGTGCCAGCTCACCACTTCCTTCGAACACTGAAGCTTTCTTT.

The chain recombines TRBV6-5 with TRBJ2-3; 7 bases line up with TRBD1. V lost 2 bases to trimming and J lost 6 bases; unmatched junction nucleotides: 2. This CDR3 spans 13 amino acids. Germline V gene sequence: CDR1 MNHEY, CDR2 SVGAGI. CDR3 nucleotide sequence: TGTGCCAGCAGTTACCAGGGGGAGGATACGCAGTATTTT. Its protein product is CASSYQGEDTQYF.

The rearrangement uses TRBV5-8 and TRBJ1-2; D call uncertain. This CDR3 region has 10 residues. The germline CDR1 and CDR2 sequences are SGHTS and YDEGEE. Trimming removed 0 bases from V and 6 bases from J, with 0 bases in between. CDR3 bases: TGTGCCAGCAGCTTGGATGGCTACACCTTC. It encodes CASSLDGYTF.

The chain is built from TRBV2 and TRBJ2-1; no clear D. The CDR3 runs to 15 residues. V lost 7 bases and J lost 4, with 17 bases in between. CDR1 is SNHLY, CDR2 FYNNEI, per germline. Written as DNA, the CDR3 is TGTGCCAGCATGAAAGAAGGAGACATTTACAATGAGCAGTTCTTC. It encodes CASMKEGDIYNEQFF.

The chain joins TRBV5-4 to TRBJ1-6; 7 nucleotides match TRBD1. With V trimmed by 4 bases and J by 7 bases, 5 bases remained unmatched. This CDR3 comprises 14 residues. Germline-derived CDR1 and CDR2 are SGHNT and YYREEE (reference sequence). The DNA for the CDR3 is TGTGCCAGCAGCCTCTCGACAGGGAATTCACCCCTCCACTTT. It is translated as CASSLSTGNSPLHF. The full variable domain, its missing parts supplied by reference TRBV5-4 and TRBJ1-6, is ETGVTQSPTHLIKTRGQQVTLRCSSQSGHNTVSWYQQALGQGPQFIFQYYREEENGRGNFPPRFSGLQFPNYSSELNVNALELDDSALYLCASSLSTGNSPLHFGNGTRLTVT.

This chain links TRBV6-1 with TRBJ1-2; maybe TRBD1 (5 bases). V lost 7 bases and J lost 8, with 14 bases in between. This CDR3 has 12 amino acids. Per the germline V gene, CDR1 is MNHNS and CDR2 is SASEGT. CDR3 in amino acids: CASTDGGGGYTF. The CDR3 DNA reads as TGTGCCAGCACCGACGGGGGAGGGGGCTACACCTTC.

This clone appeared once. This chain links TRBV6-1 with TRBJ2-7, with 11 bases fitting TRBD2. The CDR3 is 15 amino acids. Per the germline V gene, CDR1 is MNHNS and CDR2 is SASEGT. V gave up 2 bases and J gave up 0 bases; unmatched junction bases: 0. The CDR3 sequence is CASSELAGGSYEQYF. The CDR3 nucleotides read TGTGCCAGCAGTGAACTAGCGGGGGGCTCCTACGAGCAGTACTTC.

V usage is TRBV19 and J usage is TRBJ2-2; weak D call: TRBD1 (6 bases). The CDR3 spans 12 residues. Germline V gives CDR1 LNHDA, CDR2 SQIVND (reference sequence). The germline V and J ends were trimmed by 11 bases and 1 base, with 8 bases remaining between them. CDR3 DNA sequence: TGTGCCGGGGGCATGAACACCGGGGAGCTGTTTTTT. Translating it yields CAGGMNTGELFF.

The chain combines TRBV18 with TRBJ1-1, with TRBD1 matching over 7 bases. V lost 3 bases and J lost 3; bases outside the gene matches: 10. The CDR3 spans 16 residues. Germline loops: CDR1 KGHSH, CDR2 LQKENI. The DNA of the CDR3 is TGTGCCAGCTCACCCAGTTTTGAGGGGGCGGACACTGAAGCTTTCTTT. This sequence encodes CASSPSFEGADTEAFF.

The rearrangement joins TRBV30 to TRBJ2-7; no definite D call. The germline CDR1 and CDR2 sequences are GTSNPN and SVGIG (reference sequence). The CDR3 is 13 amino acids. V lost 5 bases and J 2 bases, leaving 13 bases between the germline ends. The CDR3 reads CAWGKDGAYEQYF. The CDR3 DNA sequence: TGTGCCTGGGGAAAGGACGGAGCCTACGAGCAGTACTTC.

This sequence joins TRBV6-5 and TRBJ1-2; tentative D call: TRBD1 (5 bases). The CDR3 spans 13 residues. CDR1 and CDR2 from the germline V gene are MNHEY and SVGAGI. The ends were cut back, 6 bases at V and 4 bases at J, with 12 bases in the middle. DNA for the CDR3: TGTGCCAGCAGAAAGGACACCCTCTATGGCTACACCTTC. It translates to CASRKDTLYGYTF.

The chain joins TRBV7-9 to TRBJ2-2; 7 positions agree with TRBD2. CDR3 size: 18 residues. From germline, CDR1 is SEHNR and CDR2 FQNEAQ (reference sequence). V gave up 2 bases and J gave up 5 bases; unmatched junction bases: 14. The CDR3 sequence is CASSLTDTKTSITGELFF. DNA for the CDR3: TGTGCCAGCAGCTTAACGGATACAAAGACTAGCATTACCGGGGAGCTGTTTTTT.

The chain is built from TRBV7-4 and TRBJ1-2, with unresolved D. CDR3 length: 13 residues. Trimming removed 5 bases at V and 4 bases at J, with 11 bases between. Germline V gene lookup returns CDR1 SGHVT and CDR2 SQSDAQ. The CDR3 sequence: CASSARKTYGYTF. For the CDR3, the DNA is TGTGCCAGCAGCGCTCGAAAGACCTATGGCTACACCTTC.

This chain connects TRBV19 to TRBJ1-6; perhaps TRBD1 as D (6 bases). The CDR3 is made up of 17 amino acids. V lost 6 bases and J 0 bases, leaving 15 bases between the germline ends. Germline loops: CDR1 LNHDA, CDR2 SQIVND (reference sequence). For the CDR3, the DNA is TGTGCCAGTAGATTGGACAGTGTGAGCTCCTATAATTCACCCCTCCACTTT. Translation: CASRLDSVSSYNSPLHF. Together with reference TRBV19 and TRBJ1-6, the CDR3 gives the full variable domain: DGGITQSPKYLFRKEGQNVTLSCEQNLNHDAMYWYRQDPGQGLRLIYYSQIVNDFQKGDIAEGYSVSREKKESFPLTVTSAQKNPTAFYLCASRLDSVSSYNSPLHFGNGTRLTVT.

The rearrangement joins TRBV27 to TRBJ2-7; 11 bases align to TRBD1. The V segment lost 3 bases and the J segment 3 bases; nucleotides outside the gene matches: 1. Germline CDR1 reads MNHEY; CDR2 reads SMNVEV (reference sequence). The CDR3 length is 14 residues. The CDR3 coding sequence is TGTGCCAGCAGTTTCGGGACAGGGGGCTACGAGCAGTACTTC. Its translation: CASSFGTGGYEQYF.

The chain joins TRBV5-4 to TRBJ2-7; TRBD2 aligns across 7 bases. This CDR3 has 14 amino acids. Trimming removed 4 bases from V and 2 bases from J; junction bases left unmatched: 6. The germline CDR1 and CDR2 sequences are SGHNT and YYREEE (reference sequence). CDR3 DNA sequence: TGTGCCAGCAGCCCAGACGGGAGGACCTACGAGCAGTACTTC. Translating gives CASSPDGRTYEQYF.

V gene TRBV30 combines with J gene TRBJ2-3; D is tentatively TRBD1 or TRBD2 (5 bases each). The CDR3 loop spans 13 amino acids. Germline V gives CDR1 GTSNPN, CDR2 SVGIG (reference sequence). Trimming removed 1 base at V and 5 bases at J, with 10 bases between. CDR3 bases: TGTGCCTGGAGTGCAGGGACGGGAGATACGCAGTATTTT. Protein product: CAWSAGTGDTQYF.

This clone has only one observation. The V and J genes are TRBV28 and TRBJ1-4; TRBD1 aligns across 7 bases. Germline CDR1 MDHEN, CDR2 SYDVKM. CDR3 size: 13 residues. The trim removed 9 bases at V and 7 bases at J, leaving 8 bases unmatched. CDR3 sequence reads: CASHRGYGEKLFF. In DNA form, the CDR3 reads TGTGCCAGTCACAGGGGATACGGTGAAAAACTGTTTTTT.

The chain employs TRBV30 and TRBJ1-6; D not resolved. CDR1 and CDR2 from the germline V gene are GTSNPN and SVGIG (reference sequence). Deletions cut 3 bases from V and 9 bases from J, with 15 bases between. The CDR3 consists of 14 residues. CDR3: CAWRALAVGSPLHF. DNA of the CDR3: TGTGCCTGGAGAGCGTTAGCGGTCGGTTCACCCCTCCACTTT.

This clone was seen a single time. The V call is TRBV5-5, the J call TRBJ2-7; TRBD1 matches 7 bases. Trimming removed 1 base from V and 3 bases from J; junction bases left unmatched: 7. Germline loops: CDR1 SGHKS, CDR2 YYEKEE (reference sequence). The CDR3 loop spans 15 amino acids. CDR3 loop: CASSLFDRDVYEQYF. CDR3 coding DNA: TGTGCCAGCAGCTTGTTCGACAGGGACGTCTACGAGCAGTACTTC.